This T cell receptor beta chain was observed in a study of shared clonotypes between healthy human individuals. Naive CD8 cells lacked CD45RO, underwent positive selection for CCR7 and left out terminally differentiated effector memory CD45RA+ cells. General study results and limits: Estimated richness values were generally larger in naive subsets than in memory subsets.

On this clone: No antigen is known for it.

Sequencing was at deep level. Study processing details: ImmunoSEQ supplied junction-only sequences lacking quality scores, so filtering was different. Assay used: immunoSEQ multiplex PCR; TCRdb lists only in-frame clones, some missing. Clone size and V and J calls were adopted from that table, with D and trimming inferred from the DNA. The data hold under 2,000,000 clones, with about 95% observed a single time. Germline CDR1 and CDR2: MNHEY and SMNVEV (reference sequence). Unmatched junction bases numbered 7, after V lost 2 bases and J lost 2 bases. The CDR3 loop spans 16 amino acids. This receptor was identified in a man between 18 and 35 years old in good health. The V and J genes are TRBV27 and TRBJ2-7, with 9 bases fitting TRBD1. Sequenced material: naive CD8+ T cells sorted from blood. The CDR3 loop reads CASSLVAGQGTYEQYF. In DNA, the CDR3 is TGTGCCAGCAGTTTAGTAGCAGGACAGGGGACCTACGAGCAGTACTTC.